A single sample is the source of the 23 T cell receptor beta chains below, sequenced in a study of T-cell memory formation after mild COVID-19. TCRdb analysed the 5' RACE reads with MiXCR anew, one entry per CDR3 protein. The sample yields a few hundred thousand distinct CDR3 sequences, approximately 15% seen once. Source material: PBMCs or a T cell subset sorted from them (not recorded which). These receptors came from a man younger than 30 who had mild COVID-19 (a few samples of this study predate the infection). Cell type and time point are not known.

Only a few counts were recorded for this clonotype. This rearrangement joins TRBV4-1 to TRBJ1-1; unclear D gene. CDR3 size: 14 residues. The germline V gene encodes CDR1 MGHRA and CDR2 YSYEKL. V was pared by 6 bases and J by 5 bases, with 16 bases between. The CDR3 sequence is CASSGPTKGTEAFF. Here the CDR3 DNA reads TGCGCCAGCAGTGGACCGACAAAAGGGACTGAAGCTTTCTTT.

This clonotype came up many times. The J gene is TRBJ2-7, the V gene TRBV24-1; D remains ambiguous. V dropped 3 bases and J dropped 4 bases, with 3 bases sitting between them. Germline-derived CDR1 and CDR2 are KGHDR and SFDVKD. The CDR3 sequence is 11 residues long. CDR3 nucleotide sequence: TGTGCCACCAGTGATGGTTACGAGCAGTACTTC. This codes for CATSDGYEQYF.

In this sample, this clonotype turned up many times. This chain connects TRBV4-2 to TRBJ2-5; D tentatively reads TRBD1 or TRBD2 (6 bases each). Trimming stripped 4 bases from V and 5 bases from J, with 14 bases between. The germline gives CDR1 LGHNA, CDR2 YNFKEQ. This CDR3 contains 14 residues. The DNA of the CDR3 is TGTGCCAGCAGCCGTACACAGGGAGGTGAGACCCAGTACTTC. This translates into CASSRTQGGETQYF.

The rearrangement uses TRBV28 and TRBJ1-2; possible D gene TRBD1, 5 bases. V gave up 4 bases and J gave up 7 bases, with 22 bases separating them. The CDR3 sequence is 16 residues long. The V gene's germline CDR1 is MDHEN and CDR2 SYDVKM. The CDR3 loop is CASSSGGTVPFGGYTF. In DNA form, the CDR3 reads TGTGCCAGCAGTTCGGGGGGGACGGTCCCCTTTGGTGGCTACACCTTC.

This clonotype was seen a handful of times. V usage is TRBV5-4 and J usage is TRBJ2-1, with D tentatively TRBD2 (6 bases). Germline loops: CDR1 SGHNT, CDR2 YYREEE (reference sequence). The CDR3 loop spans 13 amino acids. V lost 4 bases and J lost 8, with 13 bases in between. CDR3 nucleotide sequence: TGTGCCAGCAGCGGGAGGAACGGGGATGAGCAGTTCTTC. Its translation is CASSGRNGDEQFF. Complete variable domain (other parts from reference TRBV5-4 and TRBJ2-1): ETGVTQSPTHLIKTRGQQVTLRCSSQSGHNTVSWYQQALGQGPQFIFQYYREEENGRGNFPPRFSGLQFPNYSSELNVNALELDDSALYLCASSGRNGDEQFFGPGTRLTVL.

This clonotype came up a few times. The V gene is TRBV11-1, the J gene TRBJ1-5; 7 nucleotides line up with TRBD1. Unmatched junction bases numbered 7, after V lost 3 bases and J lost 8 bases. This CDR3 comprises 14 residues. CDR1 SGHAT and CDR2 FQDESV come from the germline V gene (reference sequence). The CDR3: CASSLTGQGEPQHF. The CDR3 bases are TGTGCCAGCAGCTTGACAGGGCAAGGGGAGCCCCAGCATTTT.

This rearrangement joins TRBV7-9 to TRBJ2-1; D gene unclear. The CDR3 spans 14 residues. Germline V gives CDR1 SEHNR, CDR2 FQNEAQ (reference sequence). The V end lost 5 bases, the J end lost 8 bases, and 16 bases lay between the germline ends. CDR3 sequence reads: CASSPKLTWYEQFF. CDR3 DNA sequence: TGTGCCAGCAGCCCCAAGTTGACTTGGTATGAGCAGTTCTTC. The full variable domain, with the rest looked up from reference TRBV7-9 and TRBJ2-1, is DTGVSQNPRHKITKRGQNVTFRCDPISEHNRLYWYRQTLGQGPEFLTYFQNEAQLEKSRLLSDRFSAERPKGSFSTLEIQRTEQGDSAMYLCASSPKLTWYEQFFGPGTRLTVL.

This clonotype was recorded many times. The V gene is TRBV7-2, the J gene TRBJ2-2; D unclear. V dropped 1 base and J dropped 5 bases, with 11 bases sitting between them. The germline V gene encodes CDR1 SGHTA and CDR2 FQGNSA. The CDR3 length is 15 residues. CDR3 coding DNA: TGTGCCAGCAGCTTAGTAGTATTAGTTACCGGGGAGCTGTTTTTT. This encodes CASSLVVLVTGELFF.

The chain links TRBV20-1 to TRBJ2-3; TRBD1 might be the D (6 bases). From germline, CDR1 is DFQATT and CDR2 SNEGSKA (reference sequence). Trimming removed 2 bases from V and 4 bases from J, with 13 bases in between. The CDR3 has 14 amino acids. In DNA, the CDR3 is TGCAGTGCTAGACAGGGGATCGGTGCAGATACGCAGTATTTT. Amino acids: CSARQGIGADTQYF.

The chain joins TRBV24-1 to TRBJ1-2; D is uncertain. The CDR3 contains 10 residues. Per germline, CDR1 KGHDR and CDR2 SFDVKD. V was shortened by 5 bases and J by 7 bases, with 4 bases between the two germline ends. This chain's CDR3 is CATSVGGYTF. The CDR3 coding sequence is TGTGCCACCAGTGTCGGTGGCTACACCTTC.

V is TRBV19 and J is TRBJ2-7, with D tentatively TRBD1 (5 bases). The CDR3 length is 12 residues. Germline CDR1 and CDR2: LNHDA and SQIVND (reference sequence). Deletions cut 7 bases from V and 6 bases from J, with 13 bases between. CDR3 loop: CASTAGRGEQYF. CDR3 bases: TGTGCCAGTACCGCAGGGCGAGGCGAGCAGTACTTC.

V usage is TRBV7-2 and J usage is TRBJ1-2, with D possibly being TRBD1 (5 bases). The V end was cut by 0 bases, the J end by 4 bases, with 12 bases between. The CDR3 runs 15 residues. Germline V gene lookup returns CDR1 SGHTA and CDR2 FQGNSA. The CDR3 sequence: CASSLAPRVGYGYTF. In nucleotides, the CDR3 is TGTGCCAGCAGCTTAGCGCCCAGGGTGGGCTATGGCTACACCTTC.

The V and J genes are TRBV5-1 and TRBJ2-3, with TRBD2 matching 11 bases. The CDR3 loop spans 17 amino acids. Per the germline V gene, CDR1 is SGHRS and CDR2 is YFSETQ. The V gene end was trimmed by 5 bases and the J gene end by 2 bases; junction bases not matched to a gene: 10. As DNA, the CDR3 is TGCGCCAGCAGTAGCGGGGGGGCTTCAAGTTTCACAGATACGCAGTATTTT. It specifies CASSSGGASSFTDTQYF.

V usage is TRBV4-2 and J usage is TRBJ1-1, with 7 bases lining up with TRBD1. The V gene's germline CDR1 is LGHNA and CDR2 YNFKEQ. The length of the CDR3 is 15 residues. V trimming: 0 bases; J trimming: 4 bases; junction bases outside the gene matches: 5. CDR3 region: CASSQEMTGSTEAFF. CDR3 DNA: TGTGCCAGCAGCCAAGAAATGACAGGGAGCACTGAAGCTTTCTTT.

CDR3 loop: CSVGRVEGNTEAFF. CDR3 coding DNA: TGCAGCGTTGGGCGCGTCGAGGGGAACACTGAAGCTTTCTTT. The chain couples TRBV29-1 to TRBJ1-1, with unresolved D. Deletions cut 4 bases from V and 1 base from J, with 13 bases between. Looked up from germline, CDR1 is SQVTM and CDR2 is ANQGSEA. The CDR3 loop spans 14 amino acids.

The chain has TRBV6-2 or TRBV6-3 and TRBJ2-3, with D perhaps being TRBD1 or TRBD2 (5 bases each). CDR3 length: 15 amino acids. Germline V gene sequence: CDR1 MNHEY, CDR2 SVGEGT. V was clipped by 3 bases and J by 9 bases, with 19 bases between them. The CDR3 DNA reads TGTGCCAGCAGTTATTCAGGGACGCCCCGCAGGACGCAGTATTTT. Protein sequence: CASSYSGTPRRTQYF.

The chain employs TRBV12-3 or TRBV12-4 and TRBJ1-5; D ambiguous. The CDR3 has 13 amino acids. Trimming stripped 7 bases from V and 7 bases from J, with 14 bases between. The CDR3 region is CASTPGASQPQHF. DNA of the CDR3: TGTGCCAGCACCCCGGGAGCCAGCCAGCCCCAGCATTTT.

This chain links TRBV5-1 with TRBJ2-5; D not certain. Germline V gene lookup returns CDR1 SGHRS and CDR2 YFSETQ. The CDR3 spans 15 residues. V gave up 3 bases and J gave up 4 bases, with 16 bases separating them. The CDR3 bases are TGCGCCAGCAGCTCCCAAAGTTTCTCGGGAGAGACCCAGTACTTC. Protein product: CASSSQSFSGETQYF.

This clonotype has only a few counts. The rearrangement joins TRBV12-3 or TRBV12-4 to TRBJ2-7; tentatively, D is TRBD1 or TRBD2 (5 bases each). V lost 6 bases and J 6 bases, leaving 24 bases between the germline ends. This CDR3 has 16 residues. CDR3 amino acids: CASRAGADLRMSEQYF. The CDR3 DNA sequence: TGTGCCAGCAGGGCCGGGGCCGACTTACGTATGTCCGAGCAGTACTTC.

The CDR3 protein is CASSNGQGFGEKLFF. The CDR3 coding sequence is TGCGCCAGCAGCAACGGACAGGGGTTTGGTGAAAAACTGTTTTTT. The chain couples TRBV5-1 to TRBJ1-4, with 9 nucleotides matching TRBD1. This CDR3 is 15 amino acids long. In germline, CDR1 is SGHRS, CDR2 YFSETQ. The J segment lost 7 bases and the V segment lost 4 bases, leaving 8 bases of the junction unmatched. Supplemented by reference TRBV5-1 and TRBJ1-4, the full variable domain reads KAGVTQTPRYLIKTRGQQVTLSCSPISGHRSVSWYQQTPGQGLQFLFEYFSETQRNKGNFPGRFSGRQFSNSRSEMNVSTLELGDSALYLCASSNGQGFGEKLFFGSGTQLSVL.

The chain carries TRBV20-1 and TRBJ2-3, with TRBD2 matching 10 bases. The CDR3 consists of 15 residues. V trimming: 0 bases; J trimming: 5 bases; junction bases outside the gene matches: 5. CDR1 DFQATT and CDR2 SNEGSKA come from the germline V gene (reference sequence). CDR3 loop: CSARDERGGKDTQYF. The CDR3 nucleotides read TGCAGTGCTAGAGATGAGCGGGGGGGCAAAGATACGCAGTATTTT.

This clonotype occurred a few times. This chain links TRBV4-3 with TRBJ2-5, with 12 nucleotides matching TRBD2. Unmatched junction bases numbered 4, after V lost 1 base and J lost 7 bases. Germline-derived CDR1 and CDR2 are LGHNA and YSLEER. This CDR3 is 15 amino acids long. The CDR3 DNA follows: TGCGCCAGCAGCCAAGGACTAGCGGGGGACCGGACCCAGTACTTC. Its protein is CASSQGLAGDRTQYF.

The chain recombines TRBV7-8 with TRBJ2-5; 9 bases match TRBD2. CDR3 size: 14 residues. V dropped 3 bases and J dropped 6; count of bases not matched to a gene: 5. Germline lookup yields CDR1 SGHVS and CDR2 FQNEAQ. CDR3 nucleotide sequence: TGTGCCAGCAGCTTTGGCGGGGGGGCGAAGACCCAGTACTTC. It codes for CASSFGGGAKTQYF.